One sample yielded the 16 T cell receptor beta chains listed below, sequenced in a study of T cell changes during pregnancy in multiple sclerosis. Data came from immunoSEQ multiplex PCR; TCRdb stores just in-frame clones and leaves some out. This sample has some 67,000 clones, with just over 90% found just once. The source was peripheral blood, collected after pregnancy. The source is a female donor with multiple sclerosis, enrolled in a pregnancy study.

The J gene is TRBJ2-7, the V gene TRBV7-2; D might be TRBD2 (6 bases). The CDR3 consists of 14 residues. Germline V gene lookup returns CDR1 SGHTA and CDR2 FQGNSA. Trimming took 5 bases from V and 5 from J, leaving 16 bases between them. CDR3 in DNA: TGTGCCAGCAGCCCGGCCTCCAGGGAGGACGAGCAGTACTTC. Its translation is CASSPASREDEQYF.

The chain employs TRBV19 and TRBJ1-5; D remains unclear. CDR1 LNHDA and CDR2 SQIVND come from the germline V gene (reference sequence). Trimming shortened V by 2 bases and J by 7 bases, and 12 bases separated the two germline ends. CDR3 size: 14 residues. CDR3 region: CASSITWERQPQHF. DNA of the CDR3: TGTGCCAGTAGTATAACCTGGGAGCGGCAGCCCCAGCATTTT.

The chain couples TRBV19 to TRBJ1-2; D is uncertain. Germline assignment: CDR1 LNHDA and CDR2 SQIVND (reference sequence). Trimming stripped 0 bases from V and 2 bases from J, with 4 bases between. The CDR3 sequence is 13 residues long. The CDR3 sequence: CASSIDKNYGYTF. CDR3 DNA: TGTGCCAGTAGTATAGACAAAAACTATGGCTACACCTTC.

J is TRBJ1-5 and V is TRBV10-2; 7 nucleotides match TRBD1. Germline CDR1 is WSHSY and CDR2 is SAAADI. V dropped 6 bases and J dropped 2; count of bases not matched to a gene: 7. The CDR3 has 15 amino acids. The CDR3 DNA reads TGCGCCAGCAGCCCGAACAGGGGAGGCAATCAGCCCCAGCATTTT. Protein product: CASSPNRGGNQPQHF.

The V call is TRBV5-4, the J call TRBJ2-2, with 8 bases aligning to TRBD1. Germline V gene sequence: CDR1 SGHNT, CDR2 YYREEE (reference sequence). The CDR3 sequence is 15 residues long. The trim removed 2 bases at V and 3 bases at J, leaving 3 bases unmatched. This chain's CDR3 is CASSFPTGDTGELFF. The CDR3 coding sequence is TGTGCCAGCAGCTTTCCGACAGGGGACACCGGGGAGCTGTTTTTT.

The chain joins TRBV19 to TRBJ2-2; TRBD2 matches 7 bases. Germline-derived CDR1 and CDR2 are LNHDA and SQIVND (reference sequence). Unmatched junction bases numbered 2, after V lost 1 base and J lost 0 bases. The CDR3 is made up of 16 amino acids. CDR3: CASSIAAGANTGELFF. In DNA, the CDR3 is TGTGCCAGTAGTATAGCCGCGGGGGCGAACACCGGGGAGCTGTTTTTT.

This clone was detected once. The gene calls are TRBV5-4 and TRBJ1-3, with D unresolved. Trimming left V 0 bases short and J 1 base short, with 5 bases between. From germline, CDR1 is SGHNT and CDR2 YYREEE (reference sequence). The CDR3 spans 14 residues. CDR3 DNA: TGTGCCAGCAGCTTGGCGGGGTCTGGAAACACCATATATTTT. It specifies CASSLAGSGNTIYF.

The V and J genes are TRBV7-2 and TRBJ1-5; 9 positions agree with TRBD1. The J segment lost 3 bases and the V segment lost 4 bases, leaving 4 bases of the junction unmatched. The germline V gene has CDR1 SGHTA and CDR2 FQGNSA. The CDR3 covers 15 residues. CDR3 sequence reads: CASSSGTGFNQPQHF. DNA of the CDR3: TGTGCCAGCAGCTCCGGGACAGGGTTCAATCAGCCCCAGCATTTT.

This clone was observed a few times. The chain employs TRBV4-1 and TRBJ2-2; possible D gene TRBD2, 5 bases. Germline V gene lookup returns CDR1 MGHRA and CDR2 YSYEKL. The CDR3 runs to 16 residues. V shed 1 base and J shed 5 bases, with 14 bases lying between them. The chain's CDR3 is CASSQGSVMDTGELFF. CDR3 DNA sequence: TGCGCCAGCAGCCAAGGTAGCGTGATGGATACCGGGGAGCTGTTTTTT.

The chain uses TRBV27 and TRBJ1-1; tentative D call: TRBD1 (5 bases). Trimming shortened V by 5 bases and J by 5 bases, and 12 bases separated the two germline ends. CDR1 and CDR2 from the germline V gene are MNHEY and SMNVEV (reference sequence). The CDR3 totals 13 residues. The CDR3 DNA sequence: TGTGCCAGCAGTCTTACGGGGGATACTGAAGCTTTCTTT. Translated: CASSLTGDTEAFF.

The gene calls are TRBV13 and TRBJ2-1; the match to TRBD1 covers 9 bases. The germline CDR1 and CDR2 sequences are PRHDT and FYEKMQ (reference sequence). The CDR3 has 14 amino acids. The ends lost 4 bases at V and 3 bases at J; junction bases unmatched: 1. CDR3: CASSWTGDYNEQFF. DNA for the CDR3: TGTGCCAGCAGCTGGACAGGGGACTACAATGAGCAGTTCTTC. The full variable domain, rest sourced from reference TRBV13 and TRBJ2-1, is AAGVIQSPRHLIKEKRETATLKCYPIPRHDTVYWYQQGPGQDPQFLISFYEKMQSDKGSIPDRFSAQQFSDYHSELNMSSLELGDSALYFCASSWTGDYNEQFFGPGTRLTVL.

This chain connects TRBV5-6 to TRBJ2-1; D is unresolved. The CDR3 contains 16 residues. Germline lookup yields CDR1 SGHDT and CDR2 YYEEEE. V shed 2 bases and J shed 7 bases, with 19 bases lying between them. The CDR3 bases are TGTGCCAGCAGCTTACATTCACGCCTCTTGTTTAATGAGCAGTTCTTC. Its translation: CASSLHSRLLFNEQFF.

The chain has TRBV6-1 and TRBJ1-1, with D maybe TRBD1 (5 bases). This CDR3 has 11 residues. The V gene lost 7 bases and the J gene lost 10 bases, with 13 bases spanning the gap. CDR1 is MNHNS and CDR2 is SASEGT in the germline V gene. The CDR3 loop is CASKLDQGAFF. CDR3 sequence (DNA): TGTGCCAGCAAGTTGGACCAGGGAGCTTTCTTT.

The chain combines TRBV11-2 with TRBJ2-3; D not resolved. Germline V gene data show CDR1 as SGHAT and CDR2 as FQNNGV. CDR3 size: 15 residues. Deletions cut 0 bases from V and 4 bases from J, with 11 bases between. The CDR3 loop reads CASSLDLLRADTQYF. The DNA of the CDR3 is TGTGCCAGCAGCTTAGATTTGCTAAGAGCAGATACGCAGTATTTT.

This clone was seen a handful of times. The chain recombines TRBV25-1 with TRBJ1-1; 7 nucleotides match TRBD1. The germline V gene encodes CDR1 MGHDK and CDR2 SYGVNS. V lost 5 bases to trimming and J lost 1 base; unmatched junction nucleotides: 1. The CDR3 has 13 amino acids. The CDR3 nucleotides read TGTGCCAGCAGTAGGGGGCAGAACACTGAAGCTTTCTTT. Encoded protein: CASSRGQNTEAFF. The full variable domain, rest sourced from reference TRBV25-1 and TRBJ1-1, is EADIYQTPRYLVIGTGKKITLECSQTMGHDKMYWYQQDPGMELHLIHYSYGVNSTEKGDLSSESTVSRIRTEHFPLTLESARPSHTSQYLCASSRGQNTEAFFGQGTRLTVV.

This clone was detected only a few times. The chain couples TRBV6-6 to TRBJ2-1, with TRBD2 matching over 7 bases. The CDR3 consists of 15 residues. CDR1 and CDR2 (germline): MNHNY, SVGAGI (reference sequence). The V segment lost 2 bases and the J segment 5 bases; nucleotides outside the gene matches: 6. The CDR3 loop reads CASSYGGSRHNEQFF. In nucleotides, the CDR3 is TGTGCCAGCAGTTACGGCGGGAGTAGGCACAATGAGCAGTTCTTC.